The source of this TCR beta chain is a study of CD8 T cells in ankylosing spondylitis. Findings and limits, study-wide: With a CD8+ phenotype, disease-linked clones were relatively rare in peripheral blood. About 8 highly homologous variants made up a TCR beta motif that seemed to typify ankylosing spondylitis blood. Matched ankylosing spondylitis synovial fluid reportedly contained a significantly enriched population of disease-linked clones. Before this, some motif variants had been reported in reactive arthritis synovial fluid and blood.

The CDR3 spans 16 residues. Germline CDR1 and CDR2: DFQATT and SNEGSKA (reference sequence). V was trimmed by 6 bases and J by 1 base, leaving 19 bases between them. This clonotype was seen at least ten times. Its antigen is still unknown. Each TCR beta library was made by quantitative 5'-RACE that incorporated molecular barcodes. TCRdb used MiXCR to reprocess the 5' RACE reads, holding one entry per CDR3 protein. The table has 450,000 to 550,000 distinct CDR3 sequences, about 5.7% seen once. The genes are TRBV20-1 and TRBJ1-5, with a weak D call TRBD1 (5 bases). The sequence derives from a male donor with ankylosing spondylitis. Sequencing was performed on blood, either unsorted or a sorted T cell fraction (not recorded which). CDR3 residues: CSAHNLREGSNQPQHF. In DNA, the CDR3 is TGCAGTGCCCATAATTTGCGGGAGGGGAGCAATCAGCCCCAGCATTTT.